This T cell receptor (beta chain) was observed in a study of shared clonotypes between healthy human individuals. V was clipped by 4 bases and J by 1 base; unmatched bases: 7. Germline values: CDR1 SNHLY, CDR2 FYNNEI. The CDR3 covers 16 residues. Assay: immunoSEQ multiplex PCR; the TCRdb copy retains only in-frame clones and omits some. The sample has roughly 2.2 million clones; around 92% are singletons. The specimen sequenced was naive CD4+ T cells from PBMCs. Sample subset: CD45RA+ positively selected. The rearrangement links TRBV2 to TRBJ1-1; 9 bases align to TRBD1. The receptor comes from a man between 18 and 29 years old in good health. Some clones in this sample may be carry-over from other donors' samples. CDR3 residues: CASSVPGDRENTEAFF. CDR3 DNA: TGTGCCAGCAGTGTCCCCGGGGACAGGGAGAACACTGAAGCTTTCTTT.